This TCR beta chain was recovered during a study of shared T cell receptors in the human thymus. The table came from immunoSEQ multiplex PCR; TCRdb's copy has only in-frame clones and leaves some out. The table has about 400,000 clones, just under 95% seen once. V lost 5 bases to trimming and J lost 5 bases; unmatched junction nucleotides: 16. Germline CDR1 and CDR2: SGHDN and FVKESK. The CDR3 runs to 20 residues. V gene TRBV14 combines with J gene TRBJ2-6; the match to TRBD2 covers 12 bases. The sequencing input was thymocytes. The source of this sequence is a human donor. The DNA of the CDR3 is TGTGCCAGCAGCTCGTCTCCAGGGAGACTAGCGGGAGTAAGGGCCAACGTCCTGACTTTC. Its translation is CASSSSPGRLAGVRANVLTF.